This passage covers 3 T cell receptor beta chains from one sample sequenced in a study of early stage breast cancer tumors. Measured with immunoSEQ multiplex PCR; TCRdb has only the in-frame clones, and not every one. The sample consists of about 21,000 clones, about 78% of them appearing once. The sequencing input was blood. The receptors here all came from a person aged 55 to 69 with breast cancer.

V usage is TRBV6-5 and J usage is TRBJ2-4; TRBD2 aligns across 9 bases. The V and J ends lost 6 bases and 8 bases, in that order; junction bases with no gene match: 5. The CDR3 sequence is 13 residues long. Germline V gene data show CDR1 as MNHEY and CDR2 as SVGAGI. Here the CDR3 DNA reads TGTGCCAGCAGAGGTAGCGGGAGTGACATTCAGTACTTC. It codes for CASRGSGSDIQYF.

This chain links TRBV10-3 with TRBJ2-3; D is ambiguous. V was clipped by 0 bases and J by 4 bases, with 20 bases between them. The germline gives CDR1 ENHRY, CDR2 SYGVKD. This CDR3 region has 18 residues. CDR3 residues: CAISESGSAEHLADTQYF. CDR3 nucleotides: TGTGCCATCAGTGAGTCCGGGTCGGCGGAACATCTTGCAGATACGCAGTATTTT.

The chain is built from TRBV28 and TRBJ2-5; D is possibly TRBD1 (6 bases). The V end was cut by 3 bases, the J end by 5 bases, with 10 bases between. The CDR3 extends over 13 amino acids. CDR1 is MDHEN and CDR2 is SYDVKM in the germline V gene. The CDR3 loop reads CASSLGDTETQYF. DNA for the CDR3: TGTGCCAGCAGTTTGGGGGACACGGAGACCCAGTACTTC.